This T cell receptor (beta chain) was identified in a study of T cell responses to AZD1222 COVID-19 vaccine. Study-level points and caveats: Baseline seropositivity characterized only six AZD1222 recipients.

Using immunoSEQ multiplex PCR, the repertoire was profiled, and TCRdb retains in-frame clones only, with some absent. Of 150,000 to 200,000 clones in the sample, 85% to 90% were seen once. Germline CDR1 reads ENHRY; CDR2 reads SYGVKD. V shed 0 bases, J shed 2 bases, and the junction held 16 bases outside the gene matches. The length of the CDR3 is 19 residues. A note on this clone: Its antigen is not known.

J is TRBJ2-7 and V is TRBV10-3; 7 bases agree with TRBD2. This receptor was identified in an adult in good health. Material: peripheral blood, obtained on day 0 of AZD1222 vaccination. As DNA, the CDR3 is TGTGCCATCAGTGAGTCGAAATGGGGAAGCGGGGCGACTCCCTACGAGCAGTACTTC. It translates to CAISESKWGSGATPYEQYF.